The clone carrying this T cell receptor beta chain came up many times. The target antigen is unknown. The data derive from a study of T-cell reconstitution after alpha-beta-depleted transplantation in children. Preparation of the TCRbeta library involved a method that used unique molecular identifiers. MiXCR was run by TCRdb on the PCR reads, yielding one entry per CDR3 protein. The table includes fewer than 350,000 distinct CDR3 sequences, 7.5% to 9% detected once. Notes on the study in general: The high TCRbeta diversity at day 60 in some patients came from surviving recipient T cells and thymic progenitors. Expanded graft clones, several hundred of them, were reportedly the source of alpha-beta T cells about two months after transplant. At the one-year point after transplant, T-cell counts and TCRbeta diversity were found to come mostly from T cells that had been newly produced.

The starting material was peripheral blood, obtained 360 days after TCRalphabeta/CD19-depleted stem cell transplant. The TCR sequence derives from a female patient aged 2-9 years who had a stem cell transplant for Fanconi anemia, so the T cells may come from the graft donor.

The CDR3 region has the DNA TGTGCCAGCAGCTTTGACGGAATCTCTGGAAACACCATATATTTT. Amino acid sequence: CASSFDGISGNTIYF. The rearrangement uses TRBV6-2 or TRBV6-3 and TRBJ1-3; no clear D. Per germline, CDR1 MNHEY and CDR2 SVGEGT. The CDR3 has 15 residues. Trimming removed 6 bases from V and 0 bases from J, with 12 bases in between.